The clone carrying this T cell receptor beta chain was counted at least ten times. The antigen is undetermined. As handled by the study authors: In papillary thyroid cancer, a distant-metastasis classifier was built using CDR3 differences across clinicopathological groups. Via MiXCR, TCRdb re-called the PCR reads. The V and J calls follow TCRdb's processing rather than the paper's. The sample lists 15,000 to 25,000 clones; about a quarter were seen once. After removal of 1 base from V and 3 bases from J, the junction contained 4 bases not matched to a gene. This CDR3 has 15 amino acids. CDR1 is LGHNA and CDR2 is YNFKEQ in the germline V gene. The sample belongs to a study of metastatic and nonmetastatic thyroid tumors. Overall study findings and caveats: Reportedly, malignant thyroid tumors had significantly higher TCR beta diversity than benign nodules, in blood and tumor.

There were no patients who had received any treatment before thyroid surgery. J is TRBJ2-7 and V is TRBV4-2; 9 positions match TRBD2. The clonotype comes from a male donor with papillary thyroid cancer or a benign thyroid nodule (not recorded which). Some clones in this sample may be carry-over from other donors' samples. Sequencing was performed on blood. The CDR3 region is CASSQATSGLYEQYF. The CDR3 nucleotides are TGTGCCAGCAGCCAAGCGACTAGCGGCCTCTACGAGCAGTACTTC.